This T cell receptor (beta chain) was identified in a study of blood T cell repertoires in COVID-19. At the level of the study: Whether acute or convalescent, the COVID-19 samples came from the United States, Italy and Spain. The cDNA or gDNA used as material had been derived from T cells, B-cell-depleted T cells, or PBMCs.

Original methodology: Estimation of nucleated cell counts relied on the amplification of reference gene primers. Assay: immunoSEQ multiplex PCR; the TCRdb copy retains only in-frame clones and omits some. V and J calls and clone size follow that table, whereas D and trimming were derived from the DNA. The data hold 300,000 to 400,000 clones, with around 88% observed a single time. The germline CDR1 and CDR2 sequences are ENHRY and SYGVKD. The CDR3 extends over 13 amino acids. The ends were cut back, 5 bases at V and 7 bases at J, with 14 bases in the middle. One Seattle source followed patients from active infection through their disease course.

This chain joins TRBV10-3 and TRBJ1-2; D uncertain. Sequencing was performed on peripheral blood. The clonotype was recovered from a woman aged 60 to 75 with COVID-19, enrolled during active disease. CDR3 sequence (DNA): TGTGCCATCAGTCCGGGTTTTGAGGGTGGCTACACCTTC. As protein: CAISPGFEGGYTF.